The T cell receptor beta chain described here comes from a study of T cells after posttransplantation cyclophosphamide. Findings and limits, study-wide: Donor-recipient repertoire similarity was low at 1-2 months, rising over year one.

This CDR3 has 17 amino acids. Trimming at V came to 4 bases and at J to 3 bases, leaving 12 bases not matched to a gene. Sequenced by immunoSEQ multiplex PCR; TCRdb stores in-frame clones only, minus some. This table holds some 46,000 clones with no singletons; the top ten claim roughly 2%. Many counts were recorded for this clone. Antigen unknown. This chain joins TRBV5-3 and TRBJ1-5; 8 positions match TRBD1. TRBV5-3 is filed as an ORF, its function uncertain. This TCR derives from a man aged 40-49 years in good health, CMV-negative, and a related stem cell transplant donor. Input material: PBMCs. CDR3 coding DNA: TGTGCCAGAAGCGAACCGGACAGGGTGTATTTCAATCAGCCCCAGCATTTT. Residues: CARSEPDRVYFNQPQHF.